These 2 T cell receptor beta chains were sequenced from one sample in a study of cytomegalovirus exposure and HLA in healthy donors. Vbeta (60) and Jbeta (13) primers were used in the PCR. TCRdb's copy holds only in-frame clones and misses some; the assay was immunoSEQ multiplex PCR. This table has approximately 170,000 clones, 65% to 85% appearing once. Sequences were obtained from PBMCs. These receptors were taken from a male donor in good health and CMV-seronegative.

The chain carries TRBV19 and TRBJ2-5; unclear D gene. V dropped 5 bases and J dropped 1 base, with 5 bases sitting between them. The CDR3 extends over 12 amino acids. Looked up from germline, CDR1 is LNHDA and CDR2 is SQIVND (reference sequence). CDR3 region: CASSYSQETQYF. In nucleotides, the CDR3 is TGTGCCAGTAGTTACAGCCAAGAGACCCAGTACTTC.

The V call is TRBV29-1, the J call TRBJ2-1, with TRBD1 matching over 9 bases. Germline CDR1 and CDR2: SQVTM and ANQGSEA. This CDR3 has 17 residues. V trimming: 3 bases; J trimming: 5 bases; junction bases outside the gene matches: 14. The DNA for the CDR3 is TGCAGCGTTGACTGGGGGCAGATAACAGGGGGCAACAATGAGCAGTTCTTC. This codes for CSVDWGQITGGNNEQFF.